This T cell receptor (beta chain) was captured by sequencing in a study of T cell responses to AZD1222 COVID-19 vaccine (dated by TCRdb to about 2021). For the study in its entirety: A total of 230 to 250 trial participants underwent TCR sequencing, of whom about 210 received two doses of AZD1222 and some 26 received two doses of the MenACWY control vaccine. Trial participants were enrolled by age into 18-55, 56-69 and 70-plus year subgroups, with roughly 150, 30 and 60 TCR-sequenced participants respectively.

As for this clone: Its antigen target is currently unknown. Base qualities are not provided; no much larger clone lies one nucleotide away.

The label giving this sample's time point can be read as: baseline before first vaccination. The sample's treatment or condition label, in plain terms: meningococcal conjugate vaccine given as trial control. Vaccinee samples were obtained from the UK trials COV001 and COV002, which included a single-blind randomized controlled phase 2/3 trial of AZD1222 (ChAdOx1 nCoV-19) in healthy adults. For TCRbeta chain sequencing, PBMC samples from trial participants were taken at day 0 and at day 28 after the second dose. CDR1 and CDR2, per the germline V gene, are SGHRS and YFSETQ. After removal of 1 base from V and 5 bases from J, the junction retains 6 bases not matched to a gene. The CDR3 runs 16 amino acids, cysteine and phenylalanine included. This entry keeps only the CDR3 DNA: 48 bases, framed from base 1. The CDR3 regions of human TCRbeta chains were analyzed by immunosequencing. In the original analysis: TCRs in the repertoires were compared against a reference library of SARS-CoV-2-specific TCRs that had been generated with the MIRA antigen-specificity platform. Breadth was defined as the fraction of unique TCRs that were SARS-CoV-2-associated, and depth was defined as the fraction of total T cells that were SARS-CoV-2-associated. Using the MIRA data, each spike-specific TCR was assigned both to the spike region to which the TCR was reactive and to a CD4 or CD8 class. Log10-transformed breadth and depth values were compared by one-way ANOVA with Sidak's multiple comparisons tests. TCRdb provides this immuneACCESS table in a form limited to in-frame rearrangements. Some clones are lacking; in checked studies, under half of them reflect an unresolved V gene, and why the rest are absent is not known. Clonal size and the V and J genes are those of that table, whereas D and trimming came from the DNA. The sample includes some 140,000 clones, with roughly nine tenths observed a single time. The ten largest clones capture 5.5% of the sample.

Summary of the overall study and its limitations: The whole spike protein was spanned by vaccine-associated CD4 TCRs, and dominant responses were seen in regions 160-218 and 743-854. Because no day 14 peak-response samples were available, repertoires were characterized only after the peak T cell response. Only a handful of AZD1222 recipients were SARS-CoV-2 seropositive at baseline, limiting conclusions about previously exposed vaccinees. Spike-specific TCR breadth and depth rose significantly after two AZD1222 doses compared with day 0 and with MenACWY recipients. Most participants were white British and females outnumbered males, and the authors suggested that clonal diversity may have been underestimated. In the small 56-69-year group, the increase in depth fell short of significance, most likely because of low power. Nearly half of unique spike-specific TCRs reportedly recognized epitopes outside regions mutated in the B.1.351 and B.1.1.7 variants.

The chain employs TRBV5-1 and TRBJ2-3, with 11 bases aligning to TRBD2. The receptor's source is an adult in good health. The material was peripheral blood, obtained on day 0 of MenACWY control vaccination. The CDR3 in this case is CASSLRLAGRGDTQYF. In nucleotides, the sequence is TGCGCCAGCAGCTTGAGACTAGCGGGGAGGGGAGATACGCAGTATTTT.